The 5 T cell receptor beta chains given below trace back to one sample, sequenced in a study of neoadjuvant anti-PD-1 for oral cavity cancer. Repertoires were generated with immunoSEQ multiplex PCR, while TCRdb's copy carries only in-frame clones and drops some. The data hold 75,000 or so clones, with 84% observed a single time. This specimen consisted of PBMCs, obtained before nivolumab (anti-PD-1) treatment. The receptors shown here come from a person between 35 and 79 years old with oral cavity squamous cell carcinoma.

This clone was recorded only once. The chain links TRBV5-1 to TRBJ1-1; weak D call: TRBD1 (5 bases). Deletions cut 4 bases from V and 4 bases from J, with 14 bases between. CDR3 length: 14 residues. Germline lookup yields CDR1 SGHRS and CDR2 YFSETQ. Written as DNA, the CDR3 is TGCGCCAGCAGCCAGAGGGACGTGGGCACTGAAGCTTTCTTT. Translated, it gives CASSQRDVGTEAFF.

The chain uses TRBV19 and TRBJ2-1, with a tentative D call TRBD2 (6 bases). This CDR3 spans 14 amino acids. The germline V gene has CDR1 LNHDA and CDR2 SQIVND (reference sequence). The germline V and J ends were trimmed by 7 bases and 10 bases, with 20 bases remaining between them. The CDR3 region has the DNA TGTGCCAGTAATCCACGGGAGCCCCAACGGGAGCAGTTCTTC. Translation: CASNPREPQREQFF. Full variable domain (outside the CDR3, taken from reference TRBV19 and TRBJ2-1): DGGITQSPKYLFRKEGQNVTLSCEQNLNHDAMYWYRQDPGQGLRLIYYSQIVNDFQKGDIAEGYSVSREKKESFPLTVTSAQKNPTAFYLCASNPREPQREQFFGPGTRLTVL.

This clone was seen a few times. V gene TRBV5-6 combines with J gene TRBJ2-2, with D perhaps TRBD1 (5 bases). V dropped 1 base and J dropped 6 bases, with 13 bases sitting between them. Germline CDR1 reads SGHDT; CDR2 reads YYEEEE. The CDR3 contains 15 residues. This chain's CDR3 is CASSLKGIGAGELFF. The DNA of the CDR3 is TGTGCCAGCAGCTTGAAGGGGATCGGAGCCGGGGAGCTGTTTTTT.

The chain has TRBV7-6 and TRBJ1-1; D call uncertain. Trimming removed 5 bases at V and 1 base at J, with 11 bases between. The CDR3 runs 14 residues. Germline values: CDR1 SGHVS, CDR2 FNYEAQ. The CDR3 sequence: CASSLRKGNTEAFF. Here the CDR3 DNA reads TGTGCCAGCAGCCTGCGGAAGGGGAACACTGAAGCTTTCTTT.

The chain carries TRBV6-5 and TRBJ2-1, with a tentative D call TRBD2 (6 bases). V was cut by 4 bases and J by 0 bases, with 10 bases left in between. Germline V gene sequence: CDR1 MNHEY, CDR2 SVGAGI. The CDR3 length is 15 residues. In nucleotides, the CDR3 is TGTGCCAGCAGTTCGGACGGGAGCTCCTACAATGAGCAGTTCTTC. This translates into CASSSDGSSYNEQFF.